What follows describes a single T cell receptor (beta chain). The target of this receptor is not known. One junction end does not reproduce the germline sequence, and a read error may be involved. These data belong to a study of shared T cell receptors in the human thymus (dated by TCRdb to 2020 to 2022). Context from the whole study: The study examined how self-reactive, shared T-cell receptor alpha chains are generated in the human thymus.

Library preparation employed the immunoSEQ multiplex PCR assay. Drawn from immuneACCESS, this table holds only the in-frame rearrangements with V and J called that TCRdb kept. Clones are partly lost; checked studies trace under half to an unresolved V gene and leave the rest unexplained. This sample holds 700,000 to 750,000 clones; 80% to 90% were observed only once. The top ten hold more than 0.008% of the sample. The CDR3, cysteine through phenylalanine, is 17 amino acids long. Only the CDR3 part of the read is kept: 51 bases, read in frame from the first base. CDR1 and CDR2 (SGHTA, FQGNSA) derive from the germline V gene. This same sample was also part of a study on human thymus T cells. That second publication adds: Immunologically healthy infants undergoing open corrective cardiac surgery for congenital heart defects in Finland were used as donors. Thymus tissue was obtained as surgical resects removed during corrective cardiac surgery. Usage of V and J gene segments appeared to be biased in both the thymic and the peripheral blood repertoires. The related research found that thymic TCR repertoires overlapped highly between unrelated individuals. The study described the TCR alpha and beta repertoires in fewer than 10 infant thymus samples and a few matching peripheral blood samples. The cohort included 5 or 6 male and a couple of female infants, with donor ages spanning 7 to 244 days. Thymocytes were freed from the tissue by mechanical means and kept at -70 degrees C as pellets of roughly 9-30 million cells. Genomic DNA was extracted from frozen cell pellets with a QIAsymphony instrument. The immunoSEQ multiplex PCR assay was used to amplify the TCRB and TCRAD loci from a standardized amount of quality-controlled genomic DNA. The amplicons covered the V(D)J region and were long enough to include the CDR3 and to identify the V and J genes. The amplicons were sequenced on an Illumina platform via the commercial immunoSEQ service. Primer bias and sequencing errors were corrected as previously described, and TCRAD and TCRB definitions were based on the IMGT database. immunoSEQ Analyzer 3.0 and VDJTools were used for repertoire analysis, which covered basic statistics, V/J segment usage, diversity estimates, rarefaction and pairwise overlap. Chao1, ChaoE, Efron-Thisted, Shannon and inverse Simpson indices were used to estimate diversity, which was also estimated on datasets down-sampled to the smallest sample. Repertoire overlap was assessed by strict matching of CDR3 nucleotide sequence, V gene and J gene, and clustering was done by Jaccard-based multidimensional scaling. On average, thymus samples yielded about 810,000 unique TCRB clonotypes, whereas blood samples yielded about 84,000.

The chain uses TRBV7-2 and TRBJ2-7; the D segment might be TRBD1 or TRBD2, since each matches 5 bases. The specimen sequenced was thymocytes. This receptor was identified in a girl under three years old with a congenital heart defect. Donor details come from another sample of the same person, matched by shared clones. The base sequence is TGTGCCAGCAGCCTAGCCGCGGAACAGGTTCGAGTGGGCGAGCAGTACTTC. Translated, this gives CASSLAAEQVRVGEQYF.